Sequencing of this T cell receptor beta chain was carried out in a study of T cell responses to AZD1222 COVID-19 vaccine (dated by TCRdb to the early 2020s). About the full investigation: AZD1222 recipients with second doses at about 4 weeks or about 12 weeks were pooled, because spike-specific TCR depth and breadth did not differ between schedules. A total of under 250 trial participants underwent TCR sequencing, of whom around 210 had received two doses of AZD1222 and 26 had received two doses of the MenACWY control vaccine. Trial participants were enrolled by age into subgroups of 18-55, 56-69 and 70-plus years, and roughly 160, 29 and 62 TCR-sequenced participants, respectively, were included in these subgroups.

General findings and caveats noted by the study authors: Epitopes outside the regions mutated in the B.1.351 and B.1.1.7 variants were reportedly recognized by nearly half of the unique spike-specific TCRs. The vaccine-associated CD4 TCRs covered the entire spike protein, and the dominant responses fell in regions 160-218 and 743-854. Participants were mostly white British and included more females than males, and it was suggested by the authors that clonal diversity may have been underestimated. Because no samples from the day 14 peak response were available, repertoires could be characterized only after the peak T cell response. Conclusions about previously exposed vaccinees were limited because only six AZD1222 recipients were SARS-CoV-2 seropositive at baseline. After two AZD1222 doses, both the breadth and the depth of spike-specific TCRs were significantly higher than at day 0 and than in MenACWY recipients. The 56-69-year group was small, and its depth increase did not reach significance, likely because of low power.

This specimen's time point label, interpreted: baseline before first vaccination. Vaccinee samples were obtained from the UK trials COV001 and COV002, which included a single-blind randomized controlled phase 2/3 trial of AZD1222 (ChAdOx1 nCoV-19) in healthy adults. Trial participant PBMC samples were collected at day 0 and day 28 after the second dose for TCRbeta chain sequencing. V drops 7 bases and J drops 1 base, leaving 13 bases in between. Via the germline V gene, CDR1 is SQVTM and CDR2 ANQGSEA. The cysteine opens and the phenylalanine closes a CDR3 of 13 amino acids. The CDR3 DNA has 39 bases and is translated from base 1. The CDR3 regions of human TCRbeta chains were analyzed by immunosequencing. Processing in the source paper ran as follows. TCRs in the repertoires were compared against a reference library of SARS-CoV-2-specific TCRs that had been generated with the MIRA antigen-specificity platform. Breadth was defined as the fraction of unique TCRs that were SARS-CoV-2-associated. Depth was defined as the fraction of total T cells that were SARS-CoV-2-associated. Each spike-specific TCR was assigned to its reactive spike region and to a CD4 or CD8 class using the MIRA data. Log10-transformed breadth and depth values were compared by one-way ANOVA with Sidak's multiple comparisons tests. This is the immuneACCESS table as TCRdb keeps it, with only in-frame sequences that have V and J called. A part of the clones is gone; compared with another copy, unresolved V genes explain less than half, and the rest is unexplained. V, J and clone size reflect that table, while D and trimming were determined from the DNA. The sample has under 150,000 clones on record, 85% to 90% of them singletons. In total, the top ten clones hold about 29% of the sample.

This clone appeared a single time. Its antigen is not yet known. No base quality values were provided; no much bigger clone lies one nucleotide off. This TCR was recovered from an adult in good health. The V and J genes are TRBV29-1 and TRBJ1-2; D gene: possibly TRBD1, on 5 matching bases. Sequencing was performed on peripheral blood, taken on day 0 of AZD1222 vaccination. The CDR3 in this case is CSAGRGDNYGYTF. Read as DNA, the sequence is TGCAGCGCCGGGAGAGGGGATAACTATGGCTACACCTTC.